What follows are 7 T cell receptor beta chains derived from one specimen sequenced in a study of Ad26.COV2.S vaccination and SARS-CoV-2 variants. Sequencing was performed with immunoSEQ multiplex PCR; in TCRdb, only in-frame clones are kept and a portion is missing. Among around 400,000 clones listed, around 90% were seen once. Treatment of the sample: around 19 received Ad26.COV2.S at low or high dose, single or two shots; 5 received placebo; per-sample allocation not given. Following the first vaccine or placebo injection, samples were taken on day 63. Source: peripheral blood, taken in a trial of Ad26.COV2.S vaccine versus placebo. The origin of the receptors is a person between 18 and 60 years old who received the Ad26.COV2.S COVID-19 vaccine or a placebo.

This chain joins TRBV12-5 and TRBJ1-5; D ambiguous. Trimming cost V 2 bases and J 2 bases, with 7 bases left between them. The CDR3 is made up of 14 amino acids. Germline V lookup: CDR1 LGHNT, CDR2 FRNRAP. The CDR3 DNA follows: TGTGCTAGTGGTTTGAACGGGGGCAATCAGCCCCAGCATTTT. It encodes CASGLNGGNQPQHF.

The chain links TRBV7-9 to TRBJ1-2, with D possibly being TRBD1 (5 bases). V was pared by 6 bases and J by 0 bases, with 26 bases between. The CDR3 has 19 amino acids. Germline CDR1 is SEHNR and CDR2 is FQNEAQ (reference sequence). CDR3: CASRPPEDRRGDPNYGYTF. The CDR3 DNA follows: TGTGCCAGCAGACCCCCCGAGGACCGTCGGGGGGATCCTAACTATGGCTACACCTTC.

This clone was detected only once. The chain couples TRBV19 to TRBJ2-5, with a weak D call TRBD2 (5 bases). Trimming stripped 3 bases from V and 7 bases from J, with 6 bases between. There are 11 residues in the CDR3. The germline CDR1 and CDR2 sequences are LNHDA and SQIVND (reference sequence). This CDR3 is CASSIGVTQYF. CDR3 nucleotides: TGTGCCAGTAGTATCGGGGTGACCCAGTACTTC.

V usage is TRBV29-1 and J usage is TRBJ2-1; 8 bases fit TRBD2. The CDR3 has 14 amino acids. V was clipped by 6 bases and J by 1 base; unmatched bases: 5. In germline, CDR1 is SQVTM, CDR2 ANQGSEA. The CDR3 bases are TGCAGCGTCCTAGGGACTAGATCCTACAATGAGCAGTTCTTC. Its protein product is CSVLGTRSYNEQFF.

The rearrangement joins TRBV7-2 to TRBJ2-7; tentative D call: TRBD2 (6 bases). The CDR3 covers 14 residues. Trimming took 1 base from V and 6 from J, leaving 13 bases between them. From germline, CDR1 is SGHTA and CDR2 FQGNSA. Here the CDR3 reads CASSLGLEKPEQYF. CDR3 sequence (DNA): TGTGCCAGCAGCTTAGGACTAGAAAAACCCGAGCAGTACTTC.

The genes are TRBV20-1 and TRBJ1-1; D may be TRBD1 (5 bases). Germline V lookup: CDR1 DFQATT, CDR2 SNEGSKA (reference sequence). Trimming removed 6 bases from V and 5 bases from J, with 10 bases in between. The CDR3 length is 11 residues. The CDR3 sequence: CSAGAVTEAFF. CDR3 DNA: TGCAGTGCCGGGGCCGTGACTGAAGCTTTCTTT.

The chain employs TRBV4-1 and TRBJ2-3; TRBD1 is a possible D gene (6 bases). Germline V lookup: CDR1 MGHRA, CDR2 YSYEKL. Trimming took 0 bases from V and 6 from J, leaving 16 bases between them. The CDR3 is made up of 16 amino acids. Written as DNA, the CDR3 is TGCGCCAGCAGCCAAGATCCACAGGGTTTATCGGATACGCAGTATTTT. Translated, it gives CASSQDPQGLSDTQYF.